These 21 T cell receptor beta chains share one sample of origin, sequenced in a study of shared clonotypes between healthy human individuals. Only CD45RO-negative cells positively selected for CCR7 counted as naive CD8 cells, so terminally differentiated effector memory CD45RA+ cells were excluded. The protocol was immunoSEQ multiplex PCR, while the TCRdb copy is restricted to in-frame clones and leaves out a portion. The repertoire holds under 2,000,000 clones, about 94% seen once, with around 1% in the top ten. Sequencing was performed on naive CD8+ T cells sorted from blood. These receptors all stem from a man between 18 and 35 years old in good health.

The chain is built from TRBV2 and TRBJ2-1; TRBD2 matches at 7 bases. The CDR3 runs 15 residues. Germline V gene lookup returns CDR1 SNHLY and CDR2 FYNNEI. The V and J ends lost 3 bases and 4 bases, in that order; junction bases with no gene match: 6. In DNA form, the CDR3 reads TGTGCCAGCAGTGATCCGGCGGGGGAATACAATGAGCAGTTCTTC. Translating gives CASSDPAGEYNEQFF. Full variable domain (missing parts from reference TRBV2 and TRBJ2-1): EPEVTQTPSHQVTQMGQEVILRCVPISNHLYFYWYRQILGQKVEFLVSFYNNEISEKSEIFDDQFSVERPDGSNFTLKIRSTKLEDSAMYFCASSDPAGEYNEQFFGPGTRLTVL.

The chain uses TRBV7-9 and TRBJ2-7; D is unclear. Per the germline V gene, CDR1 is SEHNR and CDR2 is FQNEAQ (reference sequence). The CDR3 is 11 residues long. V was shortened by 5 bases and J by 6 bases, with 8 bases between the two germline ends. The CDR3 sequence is CASSPEVEQYF. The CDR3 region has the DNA TGTGCCAGCAGCCCCGAGGTCGAGCAGTACTTC.

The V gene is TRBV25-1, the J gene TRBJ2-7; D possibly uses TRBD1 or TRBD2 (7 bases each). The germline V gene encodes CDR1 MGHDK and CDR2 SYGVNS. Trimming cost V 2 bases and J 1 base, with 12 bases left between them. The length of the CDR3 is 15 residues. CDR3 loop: CASSENRGLSYEQYF. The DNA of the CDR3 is TGTGCCAGCAGTGAAAACAGGGGACTATCCTACGAGCAGTACTTC.

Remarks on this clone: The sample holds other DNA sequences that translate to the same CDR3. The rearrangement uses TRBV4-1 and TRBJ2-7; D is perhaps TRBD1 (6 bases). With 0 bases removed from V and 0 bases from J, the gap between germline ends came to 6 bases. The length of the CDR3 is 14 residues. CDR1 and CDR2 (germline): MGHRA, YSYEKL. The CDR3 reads CASSQEGASYEQYF. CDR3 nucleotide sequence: TGCGCCAGCAGCCAAGAGGGGGCCTCCTACGAGCAGTACTTC.

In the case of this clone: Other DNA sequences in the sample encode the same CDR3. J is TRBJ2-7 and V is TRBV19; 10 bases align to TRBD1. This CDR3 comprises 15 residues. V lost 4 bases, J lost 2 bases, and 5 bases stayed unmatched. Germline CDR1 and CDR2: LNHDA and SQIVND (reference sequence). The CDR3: CASSTGTGAPYEQYF. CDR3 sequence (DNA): TGTGCCAGTAGTACCGGGACAGGGGCCCCCTACGAGCAGTACTTC. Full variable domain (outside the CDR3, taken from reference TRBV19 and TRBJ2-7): DGGITQSPKYLFRKEGQNVTLSCEQNLNHDAMYWYRQDPGQGLRLIYYSQIVNDFQKGDIAEGYSVSREKKESFPLTVTSAQKNPTAFYLCASSTGTGAPYEQYFGPGTRLTVT.

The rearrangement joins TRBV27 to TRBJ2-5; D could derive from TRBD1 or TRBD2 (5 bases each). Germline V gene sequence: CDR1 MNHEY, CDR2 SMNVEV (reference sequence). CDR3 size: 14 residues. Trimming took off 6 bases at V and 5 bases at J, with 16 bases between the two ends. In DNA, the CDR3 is TGTGCCAGCAGAGTACTAGGGGCCCGGGAGACCCAGTACTTC. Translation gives CASRVLGARETQYF.

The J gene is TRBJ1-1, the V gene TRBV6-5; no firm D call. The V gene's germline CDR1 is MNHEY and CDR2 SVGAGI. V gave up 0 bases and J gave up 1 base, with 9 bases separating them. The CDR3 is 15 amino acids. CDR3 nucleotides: TGTGCCAGCAGTTACTCGAGGTCAGAGAACACTGAAGCTTTCTTT. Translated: CASSYSRSENTEAFF.

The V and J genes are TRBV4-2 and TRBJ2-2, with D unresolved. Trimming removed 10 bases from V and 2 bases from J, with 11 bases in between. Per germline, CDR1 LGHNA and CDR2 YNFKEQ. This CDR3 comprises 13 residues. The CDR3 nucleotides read TGTGCCACCTGCGAGCCTAACACCGGGGAGCTGTTTTTT. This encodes CATCEPNTGELFF.

CDR3 DNA sequence: TGTGCCAGCAGTGAATCGACGACAGGGCTCTACGAGCAGTACTTC. Its translation: CASSESTTGLYEQYF. The genes are TRBV6-1 and TRBJ2-7, with 7 bases identical to TRBD1. Germline CDR1 is MNHNS and CDR2 is SASEGT. V lost 2 bases, J lost 3 bases, and 7 bases stayed unmatched. There are 15 residues in the CDR3.

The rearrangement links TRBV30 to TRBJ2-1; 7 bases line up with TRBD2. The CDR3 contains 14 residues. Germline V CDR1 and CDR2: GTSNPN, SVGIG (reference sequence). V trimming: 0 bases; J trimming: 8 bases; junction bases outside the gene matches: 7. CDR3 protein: CAWSVAGTTDEQFF. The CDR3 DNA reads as TGTGCCTGGAGTGTAGCAGGGACTACGGATGAGCAGTTCTTC.

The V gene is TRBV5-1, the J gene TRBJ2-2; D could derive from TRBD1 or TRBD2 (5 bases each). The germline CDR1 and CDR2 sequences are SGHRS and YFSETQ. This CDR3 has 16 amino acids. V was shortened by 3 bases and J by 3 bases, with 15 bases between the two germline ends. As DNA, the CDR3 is TGCGCCAGCAGCTCCCCCGGGGCTATCGACACCGGGGAGCTGTTTTTT. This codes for CASSSPGAIDTGELFF.

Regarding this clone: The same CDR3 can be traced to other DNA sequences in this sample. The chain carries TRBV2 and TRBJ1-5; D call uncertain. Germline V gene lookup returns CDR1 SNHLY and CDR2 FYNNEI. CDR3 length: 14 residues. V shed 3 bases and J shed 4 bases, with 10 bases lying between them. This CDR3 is CASSEGQLNQPQHF. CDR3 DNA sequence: TGTGCCAGCAGTGAGGGTCAGCTGAATCAGCCCCAGCATTTT.

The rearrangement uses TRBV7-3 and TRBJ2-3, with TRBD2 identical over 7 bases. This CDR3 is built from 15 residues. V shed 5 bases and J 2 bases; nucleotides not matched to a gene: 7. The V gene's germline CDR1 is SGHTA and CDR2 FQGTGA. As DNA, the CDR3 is TGTGCCAGCAGCCCGTTGACTAGCCTCACAGATACGCAGTATTTT. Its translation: CASSPLTSLTDTQYF. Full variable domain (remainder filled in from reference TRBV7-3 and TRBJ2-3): GAGVSQTPSNKVTEKGKYVELRCDPISGHTALYWYRQSLGQGPEFLIYFQGTGAADDSGLPNDRFFAVRPEGSVSTLKIQRTERGDSAVYLCASSPLTSLTDTQYFGPGTRLTVL.

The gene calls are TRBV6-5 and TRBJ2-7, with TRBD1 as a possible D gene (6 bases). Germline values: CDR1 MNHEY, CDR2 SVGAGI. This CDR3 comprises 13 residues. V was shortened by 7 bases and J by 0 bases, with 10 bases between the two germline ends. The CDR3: CASKTGSSYEQYF. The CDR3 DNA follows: TGTGCCAGCAAAACAGGGAGCTCCTACGAGCAGTACTTC.

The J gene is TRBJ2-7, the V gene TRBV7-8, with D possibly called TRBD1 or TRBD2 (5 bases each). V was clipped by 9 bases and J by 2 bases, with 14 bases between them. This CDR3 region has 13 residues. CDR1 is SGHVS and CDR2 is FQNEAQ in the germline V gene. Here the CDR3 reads CASEGVEAYEQYF. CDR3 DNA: TGTGCCAGTGAAGGGGTGGAGGCCTACGAGCAGTACTTC.

Here the CDR3 reads CASSVYRYSPLHF. For the CDR3, the DNA is TGCGCCAGCAGCGTATACAGATATTCACCCCTCCACTTT. The chain has TRBV4-1 and TRBJ1-6; D remains unclear. CDR1 is MGHRA, CDR2 YSYEKL, per germline. V was trimmed by 5 bases and J by 8 bases, leaving 10 bases between them. This CDR3 region has 13 residues.

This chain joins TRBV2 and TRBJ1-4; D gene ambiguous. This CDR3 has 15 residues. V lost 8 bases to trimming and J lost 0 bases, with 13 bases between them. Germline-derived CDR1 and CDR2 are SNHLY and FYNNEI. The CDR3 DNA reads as TGTGCCAGCTGCGAGGACGGGACAACTAATGAAAAACTGTTTTTT. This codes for CASCEDGTTNEKLFF.

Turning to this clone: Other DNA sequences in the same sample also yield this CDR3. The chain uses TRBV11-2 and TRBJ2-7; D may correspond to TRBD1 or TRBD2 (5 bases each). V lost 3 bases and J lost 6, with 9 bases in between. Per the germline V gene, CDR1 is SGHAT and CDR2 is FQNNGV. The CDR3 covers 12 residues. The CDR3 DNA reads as TGTGCCAGCAGCTTCGGTGGGGGCGAGCAGTACTTC. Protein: CASSFGGGEQYF. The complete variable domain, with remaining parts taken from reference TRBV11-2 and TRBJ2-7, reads EAGVAQSPRYKIIEKRQSVAFWCNPISGHATLYWYQQILGQGPKLLIQFQNNGVVDDSQLPKDRFSAERLKGVDSTLKIQPAKLEDSAVYLCASSFGGGEQYFGPGTRLTVT.

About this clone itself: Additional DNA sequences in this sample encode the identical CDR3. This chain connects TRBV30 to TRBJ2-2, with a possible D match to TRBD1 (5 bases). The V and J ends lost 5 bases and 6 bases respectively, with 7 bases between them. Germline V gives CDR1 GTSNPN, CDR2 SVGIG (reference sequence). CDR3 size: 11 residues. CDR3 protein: CAWEGAGELFF. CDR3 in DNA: TGTGCCTGGGAAGGGGCCGGGGAGCTGTTTTTT.

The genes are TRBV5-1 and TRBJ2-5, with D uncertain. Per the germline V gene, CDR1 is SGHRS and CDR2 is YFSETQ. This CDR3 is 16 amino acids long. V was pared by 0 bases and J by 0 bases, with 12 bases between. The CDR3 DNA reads TGCGCCAGCAGCTTGGTGTCAGACCAGTACCAAGAGACCCAGTACTTC. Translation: CASSLVSDQYQETQYF.

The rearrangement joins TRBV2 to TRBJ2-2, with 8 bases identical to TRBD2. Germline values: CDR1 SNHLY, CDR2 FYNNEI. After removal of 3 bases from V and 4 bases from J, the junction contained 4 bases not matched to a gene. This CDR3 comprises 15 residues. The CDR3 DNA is TGTGCCAGCAGTGAGGGCAGCGGGGGCACCGGGGAGCTGTTTTTT. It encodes CASSEGSGGTGELFF.